This record looks at one T cell receptor (beta chain) sequence and its context. Ten or more counts support this clonotype. Its antigen remains unidentified. No base quality values were provided; no much bigger clone lies one nucleotide off. The sample comes from a study of early T cells in non-severe SARS-CoV-2 infection (dated by TCRdb to about 2021). With regard to the full study: TCR sequencing used bulk RNA from unsorted whole blood, so alpha and beta chains could not be paired.

The paper's findings and limits, for the study overall: Matching against VDJdb was skewed toward anti-spike CD8 responses, likely underestimated virus-specific expansions, and missed private and CD4 specificities.

Receptors were amplified or captured by 5' RACE. Sequencer: NextSeq 500. In the TCR library protocol, unique molecular identifiers were attached to individual cDNA molecules to correct for PCR bias and sequencing error. Both TCR alpha and beta chains were sequenced, and tight co-correlation was observed between alpha and beta sequence abundances in each sample. The paper's processing steps were these. Decombinator V4 was used to annotate the V gene, J gene and CDR3 of the TCR sequences. TCRs were defined as expanded if a significant change between any two time points was detected under a Poisson model with p below 0.0001. Abundances of TCRs were expressed as counts per million after normalisation to the total number of TCRs sequenced in each sample. MAIT TCRs were defined by TRAV1-2 paired with TRAJ12, TRAJ20 or TRAJ33, and iNKT TCRs by TRAV10 paired with TRAJ18. VDJdb, accessed 1 November 2021, was searched for CMV, EBV and SARS-CoV-2 annotated TCRs, excluding TCRs annotated for multiple antigens. TCRdb reprocessed the public reads (quality trimming at Q25 with fastp, clone calling with MiXCR) and kept in-frame beta chains. Rows with one shared CDR3 protein collapse into an entry with the most common genes and DNA. TCRdb's processing, not the study's, gives the V and J calls here. The sample table records some 19,000 distinct CDR3 sequences; 4% to 5.5% of these occur just once. Under 8.5% of the sample is held by the ten biggest clonotypes.

Set within a cohort of healthcare workers in London, UK, this nested case-control study involved weekly PCR testing of nasopharyngeal swabs along with blood sampling. Healthcare workers were recruited between 23 and 31 March 2020, during the week of the UK lockdown, and were followed weekly for up to about 16 weeks. Taken from the germline V gene, the CDR1 and CDR2 loops are MRHNA and SNTAGT. V loses 2 bases of germline sequence and J loses 6 bases, and the interval between the two ends is 23 bases. The CDR3 runs 18 residues from the cysteine to the phenylalanine. Only the CDR3 DNA is retained, 54 bases long and in frame from the first base.

This sequence originates from an adult who was a healthcare worker with PCR-confirmed SARS-CoV-2 infection or an uninfected control (not recorded which). The sequenced sample consisted of whole blood. The sequence joins TRBV6-4 to TRBJ1-5, with the identity of the D gene unclear. The CDR3 corresponds to CASSDGHGLTGALQPQHF. The sequenced DNA is TGTGCCAGCAGTGACGGCCACGGGCTAACCGGAGCCCTTCAGCCCCAGCATTTT.